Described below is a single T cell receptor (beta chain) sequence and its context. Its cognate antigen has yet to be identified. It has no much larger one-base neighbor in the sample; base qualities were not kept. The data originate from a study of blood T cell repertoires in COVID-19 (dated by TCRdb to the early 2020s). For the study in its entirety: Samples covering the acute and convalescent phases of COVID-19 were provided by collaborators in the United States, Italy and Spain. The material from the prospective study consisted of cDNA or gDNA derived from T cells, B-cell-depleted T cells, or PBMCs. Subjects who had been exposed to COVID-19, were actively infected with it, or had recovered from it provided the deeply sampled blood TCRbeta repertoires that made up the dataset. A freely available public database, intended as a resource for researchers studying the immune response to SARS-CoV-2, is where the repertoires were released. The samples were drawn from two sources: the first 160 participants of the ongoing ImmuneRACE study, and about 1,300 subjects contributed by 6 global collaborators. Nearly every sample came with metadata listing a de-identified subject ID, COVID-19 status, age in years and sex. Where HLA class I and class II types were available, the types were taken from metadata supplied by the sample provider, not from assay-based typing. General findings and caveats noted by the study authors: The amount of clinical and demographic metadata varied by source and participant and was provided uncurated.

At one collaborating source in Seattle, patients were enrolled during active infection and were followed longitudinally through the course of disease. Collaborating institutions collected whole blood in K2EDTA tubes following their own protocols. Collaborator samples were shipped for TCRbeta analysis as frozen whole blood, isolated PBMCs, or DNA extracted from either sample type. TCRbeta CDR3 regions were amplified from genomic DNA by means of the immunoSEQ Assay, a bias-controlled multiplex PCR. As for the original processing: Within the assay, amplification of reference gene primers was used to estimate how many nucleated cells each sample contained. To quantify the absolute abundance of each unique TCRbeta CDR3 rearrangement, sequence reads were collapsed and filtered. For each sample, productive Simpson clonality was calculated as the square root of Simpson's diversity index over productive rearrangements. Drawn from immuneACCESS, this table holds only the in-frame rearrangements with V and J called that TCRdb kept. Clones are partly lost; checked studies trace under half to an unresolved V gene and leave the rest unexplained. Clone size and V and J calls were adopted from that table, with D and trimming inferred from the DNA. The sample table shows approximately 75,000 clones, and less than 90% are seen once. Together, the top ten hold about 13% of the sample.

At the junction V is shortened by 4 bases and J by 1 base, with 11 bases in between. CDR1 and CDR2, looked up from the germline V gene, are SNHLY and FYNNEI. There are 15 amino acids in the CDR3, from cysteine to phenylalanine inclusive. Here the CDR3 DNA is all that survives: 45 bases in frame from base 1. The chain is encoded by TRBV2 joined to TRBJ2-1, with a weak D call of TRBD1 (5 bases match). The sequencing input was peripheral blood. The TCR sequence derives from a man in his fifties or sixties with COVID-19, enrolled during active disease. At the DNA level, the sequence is TGTGCCAGCAGTGTTCAGGGTATGTCCTACAATGAGCAGTTCTTC. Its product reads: CASSVQGMSYNEQFF.